Described below is a single T cell receptor beta chain sequence and its context. Its antigen is undetermined. These data belong to a study of cytomegalovirus exposure and HLA in healthy donors. The PCR made use of 60 Vbeta and 13 Jbeta primers. Profiling relied on immunoSEQ multiplex PCR, and the TCRdb table lists in-frame clones only, not all of them. Of around 220,000 clones listed, 60% to 85% are singletons. V lost 9 bases and J 4 bases, leaving 18 bases between the germline ends. This CDR3 is 14 amino acids long. Germline-derived CDR1 and CDR2 are LNHDA and SQIVND (reference sequence). Findings of the study overall: An assumption of roughly uniform sequencing depth across donors underlay the presence/absence analyses.

V usage is TRBV19 and J usage is TRBJ1-2, with TRBD1 as a possible D gene (5 bases). The sequence was collected from a man in his forties in good health and CMV-seronegative. Material for sequencing was PBMCs. CDR3 in amino acids: CASSSGREVYGYTF. The CDR3 bases are TGTGCCAGCTCTTCAGGCAGGGAGGTCTATGGCTACACCTTC.